What follows describes a single TCR beta chain. The antigen is unknown. At the survey level, the v3.0 immunoSEQ assay was run. Assay used: immunoSEQ multiplex PCR; TCRdb lists only in-frame clones, some missing. The sample consists of 20,000 or so clones, 70% to 90% of them appearing once. The source of the sample is a study of long-term antiretroviral therapy in people with HIV. Findings of the study overall: Clones that had undergone expansion before ART prevailed in the repertoire throughout all time points. Someone took the blood between about 2003 and 2018, maybe while older ART regimens were in use.

The CDR3 covers 20 residues. Germline V CDR1 and CDR2: SGDLS, YYNGEE. V dropped 0 bases and J dropped 6; count of bases not matched to a gene: 21. Treatment locations for all participants with HIV were in the United States. The source material was unsorted PBMCs, sampled 0.6 years after starting antiretroviral therapy. The receptor comes from a woman aged 18-29 years with HIV. This chain uses TRBV9 with TRBJ2-7; 10 positions match TRBD1. The CDR3 is CASSVAPGQGTLPPRTEQYF. The CDR3 coding sequence is TGTGCCAGCAGCGTAGCTCCGGGACAGGGGACCCTACCCCCCCGAACCGAGCAGTACTTC.